Below are 9 T cell receptor beta chains sequenced from a single sample in a study of T cell repertoires in cytomegalovirus infection. From the reads, TCRdb called clonotypes with MiXCR, one entry per CDR3 protein. The table includes 510,000 or so distinct CDR3 sequences, approximately 26% detected once. Sequencing was carried out using PBMCs. The receptors derive from a human donor in good health (CMV status not recorded). Some clones in this sample may be carry-over from other donors' samples.

The rearrangement joins TRBV20-1 to TRBJ2-1; no firm D call. Per the germline V gene, CDR1 is DFQATT and CDR2 is SNEGSKA (reference sequence). This CDR3 contains 14 residues. V was pared by 5 bases and J by 8 bases, with 19 bases between. The CDR3 DNA follows: TGCAGTGCTCCCCTTTCCCCCTTCTTGTATGAGCAGTTCTTC. Amino acid sequence: CSAPLSPFLYEQFF.

The chain is built from TRBV11-2 and TRBJ1-2, with a tentative D call TRBD1 (5 bases). Trimming took 6 bases from V and 4 from J, leaving 21 bases between them. The germline V gene has CDR1 SGHAT and CDR2 FQNNGV. CDR3 length: 16 residues. CDR3 DNA sequence: TGTGCCAGCAGAGACCCTCCAGGGTACGAGGCCTATGGCTACACCTTC. Amino acids: CASRDPPGYEAYGYTF.

This clonotype was observed a handful of times. The chain has TRBV19 and TRBJ1-5, with a weak D call TRBD1 (5 bases). The V end lost 10 bases, the J end lost 5 bases, and 18 bases lay between the germline ends. The CDR3 covers 14 residues. CDR1 is LNHDA, CDR2 SQIVND, per germline (reference sequence). The CDR3 loop reads CAKERGTRDQPQHF. In DNA form, the CDR3 reads TGTGCCAAGGAGCGGGGCACGAGGGATCAGCCCCAGCATTTT. Combining the CDR3 with reference TRBV19 and TRBJ1-5 gives the whole variable domain DGGITQSPKYLFRKEGQNVTLSCEQNLNHDAMYWYRQDPGQGLRLIYYSQIVNDFQKGDIAEGYSVSREKKESFPLTVTSAQKNPTAFYLCAKERGTRDQPQHFGDGTRLSIL.

This clonotype was counted between two and nine times. The chain uses TRBV9 and TRBJ1-1, with a possible D match to TRBD1 (5 bases). CDR1 and CDR2 (germline): SGDLS, YYNGEE. The CDR3 totals 15 residues. V lost 4 bases and J 8 bases, leaving 21 bases between the germline ends. DNA for the CDR3: TGTGCCAGCAGCCCCCTCCCGCAGGGAGACCGAGAAGCTTTCTTT. This gives the protein CASSPLPQGDREAFF.

The chain carries TRBV19 and TRBJ1-2, with 7 bases that match TRBD1. This CDR3 comprises 14 residues. Germline V gene data show CDR1 as LNHDA and CDR2 as SQIVND (reference sequence). V lost 1 base, J lost 8 bases, and 7 bases stayed unmatched. CDR3 sequence reads: CASSIGTGRGGYTF. For the CDR3, the DNA is TGTGCCAGTAGTATAGGGACAGGCCGAGGAGGCTACACCTTC.

This clonotype occurred a few times. The chain combines TRBV15 with TRBJ1-2; D call uncertain. V gave up 4 bases and J gave up 8 bases, with 17 bases separating them. The CDR3 is 14 residues long. CDR1 and CDR2 from the germline V gene are LNHNV and YYDKDF (reference sequence). The CDR3 reads CATSTPMRGQGYTF. CDR3 in DNA: TGTGCCACCAGCACCCCTATGAGAGGGCAGGGCTACACCTTC.

This clonotype was detected only once. This chain uses TRBV4-1 with TRBJ1-1, with D uncertain. Germline V gene data show CDR1 as MGHRA and CDR2 as YSYEKL. This CDR3 is built from 15 residues. Trimming took 1 base from V and 0 from J, leaving 9 bases between them. CDR3 residues: CASSQVVTLNTEAFF. The CDR3 DNA reads as TGCGCCAGCAGCCAAGTAGTAACCTTGAACACTGAAGCTTTCTTT.

The J gene is TRBJ1-4, the V gene TRBV28; 9 bases are a match to TRBD1. Per germline, CDR1 MDHEN and CDR2 SYDVKM. After removal of 1 base from V and 10 bases from J, the junction contained 10 bases not matched to a gene. The CDR3 length is 16 residues. The CDR3 spells CASSLLQGANLGKLFF. The CDR3 DNA follows: TGTGCCAGCAGTTTATTACAGGGGGCTAATTTAGGAAAACTGTTTTTT.

This clonotype has just a few counts. The chain couples TRBV7-6 to TRBJ2-5, with a tentative D call TRBD1 (5 bases). CDR1 SGHVS and CDR2 FNYEAQ come from the germline V gene. Trimming shortened V by 1 base and J by 6 bases, and 9 bases separated the two germline ends. This CDR3 contains 13 residues. CDR3 coding DNA: TGTGCCAGCAGCTTAGGTGACAGCCAGACCCAGTACTTC. Translated: CASSLGDSQTQYF.